Listed here is a single T cell receptor beta chain. Antigen specificity is unknown. These data come from a study of T cell responses to AZD1222 COVID-19 vaccine. This CDR3 has 16 amino acids. V was cut by 6 bases and J by 12 bases, with 27 bases left in between. Germline CDR1 and CDR2: SGHTA and FQGNSA. Produced via immunoSEQ multiplex PCR; TCRdb's table is partial and in-frame only. The data contain 95,000 to 150,000 clones, approximately 90% of them singletons. Study outcomes and limitations: None of the repertoires were sampled until the peak T cell response had passed. Regions 160-218 and 743-854 held dominance among vaccine-associated CD4 TCRs, which spanned spike. Nearly half of unique spike-specific TCRs reportedly avoided B.1.351 and B.1.1.7 mutated regions.

The origin of this receptor is an adult in good health. The sample here was peripheral blood, taken on day 0 of AZD1222 vaccination. The chain joins TRBV7-2 to TRBJ2-1; D is unresolved. CDR3 nucleotides: TGTGCCAGCAGTCGCGACGGAGCCTCATGGACCCAGCGGCAGTTCTTC. It codes for CASSRDGASWTQRQFF.